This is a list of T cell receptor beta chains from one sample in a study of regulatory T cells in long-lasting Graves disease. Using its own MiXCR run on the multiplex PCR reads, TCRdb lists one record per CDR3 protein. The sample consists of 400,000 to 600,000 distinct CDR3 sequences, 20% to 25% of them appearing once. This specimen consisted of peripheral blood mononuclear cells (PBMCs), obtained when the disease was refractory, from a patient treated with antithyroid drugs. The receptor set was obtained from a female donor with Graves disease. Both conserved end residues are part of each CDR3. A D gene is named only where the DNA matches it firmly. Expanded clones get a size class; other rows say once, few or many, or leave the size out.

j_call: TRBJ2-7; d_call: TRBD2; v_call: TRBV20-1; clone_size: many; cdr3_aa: CSARDRDYSYEQYF; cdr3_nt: TGCAGTGCTAGAGACCGGGACTACTCCTACGAGCAGTACTTC
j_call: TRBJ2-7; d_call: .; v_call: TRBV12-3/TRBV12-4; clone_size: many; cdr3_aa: CASSFSALTYEQYF; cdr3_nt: TGTGCCAGCAGTTTTTCGGCACTGACCTACGAGCAGTACTTC
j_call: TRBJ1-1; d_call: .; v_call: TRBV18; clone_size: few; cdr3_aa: CASSRDFKGEAFF; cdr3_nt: TGTGCCAGCTCGCGGGACTTCAAGGGGGAAGCTTTCTTT
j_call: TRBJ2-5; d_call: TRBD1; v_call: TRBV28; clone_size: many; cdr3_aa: CASSSTYGTEETQYF; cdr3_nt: TGTGCCAGCAGTTCCACGTATGGGACAGAAGAGACCCAGTACTTC
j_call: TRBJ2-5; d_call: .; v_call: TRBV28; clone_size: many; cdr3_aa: CASSFLYWTETKETQYF; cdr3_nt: TGTGCCAGCAGTTTTTTATATTGGACAGAGACTAAAGAGACCCAGTACTTC
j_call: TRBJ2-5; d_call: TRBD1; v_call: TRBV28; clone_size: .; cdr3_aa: CASSLGTGTGGFQETQYF; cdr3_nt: TGTGCCAGCAGTTTAGGGACCGGGACAGGGGGATTCCAAGAGACCCAGTACTTC
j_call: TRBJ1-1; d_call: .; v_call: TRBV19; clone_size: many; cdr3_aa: CASSPGTQNTEAFF; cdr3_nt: TGTGCCAGTAGTCCCGGGACCCAGAACACTGAAGCTTTCTTT
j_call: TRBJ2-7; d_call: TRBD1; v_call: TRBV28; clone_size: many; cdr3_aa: CASSLTGDSYEQYF; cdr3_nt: TGTGCCAGCAGCTTAACAGGGGATTCCTACGAGCAGTACTTC
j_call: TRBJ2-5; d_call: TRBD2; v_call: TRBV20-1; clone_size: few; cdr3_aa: CSARNWASGSSGETQYF; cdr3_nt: TGCAGTGCTAGAAATTGGGCGAGCGGGAGTTCTGGGGAGACCCAGTACTTC
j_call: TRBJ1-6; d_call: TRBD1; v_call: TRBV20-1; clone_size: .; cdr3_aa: CSARAPGTGGNSPLHF; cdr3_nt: TGCAGTGCTAGAGCCCCCGGGACAGGAGGGAATTCACCCCTCCACTTT
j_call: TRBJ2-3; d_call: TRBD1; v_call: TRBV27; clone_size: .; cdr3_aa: CASSSLTGTGGVDTQYF; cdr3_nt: TGTGCCAGCAGCTCTCTTACCGGGACAGGTGGGGTAGATACGCAGTATTTT
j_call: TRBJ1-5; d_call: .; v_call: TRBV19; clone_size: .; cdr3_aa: CASTLGGTPYQPQHF; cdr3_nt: TGTGCCAGTACTCTGGGGGGGACACCTTATCAGCCCCAGCATTTT
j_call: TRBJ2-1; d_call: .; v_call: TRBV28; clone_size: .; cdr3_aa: CASSLYNNEQFF; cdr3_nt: TGTGCCAGCAGTTTATACAACAATGAGCAGTTCTTC
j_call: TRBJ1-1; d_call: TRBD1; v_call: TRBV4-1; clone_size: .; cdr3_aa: CASSQAPGQLNTEAFF; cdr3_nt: TGCGCCAGCAGCCAAGCCCCGGGACAGTTGAACACTGAAGCTTTCTTT
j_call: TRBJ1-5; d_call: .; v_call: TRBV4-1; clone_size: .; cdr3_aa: CASSWTDDQPQHF; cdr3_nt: TGCGCCAGCAGCTGGACTGACGATCAGCCCCAGCATTTT
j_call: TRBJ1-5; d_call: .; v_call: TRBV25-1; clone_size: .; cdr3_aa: CASSDEGSFGSQHF; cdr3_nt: TGTGCCAGCAGTGATGAAGGGAGTTTTGGGTCCCAGCATTTT
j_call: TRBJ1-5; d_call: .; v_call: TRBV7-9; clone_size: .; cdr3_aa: CASSPSTLASNQPQHF; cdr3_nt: TGTGCCAGCAGTCCCTCGACACTTGCCAGCAATCAGCCCCAGCATTTT
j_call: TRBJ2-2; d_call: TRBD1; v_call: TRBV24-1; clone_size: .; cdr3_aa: CATSDRDRGTGELFF; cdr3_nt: TGTGCCACCAGTGATAGGGACAGGGGCACCGGGGAGCTGTTTTTT
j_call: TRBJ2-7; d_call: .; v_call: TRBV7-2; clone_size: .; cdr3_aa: CASSLVAGAPLLEQYF; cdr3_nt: TGTGCCAGCAGCTTAGTTGCCGGGGCCCCACTCCTCGAGCAGTACTTC
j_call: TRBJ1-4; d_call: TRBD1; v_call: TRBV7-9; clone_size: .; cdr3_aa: CASSVTGEDEKLFF; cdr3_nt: TGTGCCAGCAGCGTGACAGGGGAGGATGAAAAACTGTTTTTT
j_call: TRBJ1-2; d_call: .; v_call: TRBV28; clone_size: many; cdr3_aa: CASSLSLNYGYTF; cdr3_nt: TGTGCCAGCAGTTTATCCCTTAACTATGGCTACACCTTC
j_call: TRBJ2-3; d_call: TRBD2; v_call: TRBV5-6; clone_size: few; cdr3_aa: CASSLELAGVSDTQYF; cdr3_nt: TGTGCCAGCAGCTTGGAGCTAGCGGGAGTATCAGATACGCAGTATTTT
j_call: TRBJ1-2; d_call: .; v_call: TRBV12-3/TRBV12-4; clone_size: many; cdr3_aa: CASSLRWGYTF; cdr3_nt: TGTGCCAGCAGTCTGCGATGGGGCTACACCTTC
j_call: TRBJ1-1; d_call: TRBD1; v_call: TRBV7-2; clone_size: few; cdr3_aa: CASSSLDRGQRAFF; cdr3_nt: TGTGCCAGCAGCTCCTTGGACAGGGGGCAACGAGCTTTCTTT
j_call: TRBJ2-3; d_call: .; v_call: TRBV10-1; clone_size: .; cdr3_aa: CASSGPGSHTDTQYF; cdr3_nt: TGCGCCAGCAGTGGCCCCGGGAGCCACACAGATACGCAGTATTTT
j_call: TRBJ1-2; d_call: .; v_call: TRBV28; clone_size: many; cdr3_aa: CASTSDSLGRYGYTF; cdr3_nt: TGTGCCAGCACCTCTGACAGTTTGGGAAGATATGGCTACACCTTC
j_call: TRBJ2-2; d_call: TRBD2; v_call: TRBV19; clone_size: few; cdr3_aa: CASSSLLAGAGAGELFF; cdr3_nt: TGTGCCAGTAGTTCTCTCTTGGCGGGAGCGGGCGCCGGGGAGCTGTTTTTT
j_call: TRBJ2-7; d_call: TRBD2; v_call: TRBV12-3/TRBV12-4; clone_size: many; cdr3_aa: CASSFAGESSYEQYF; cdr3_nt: TGTGCCAGCAGTTTCGCGGGGGAAAGCTCCTACGAGCAGTACTTC
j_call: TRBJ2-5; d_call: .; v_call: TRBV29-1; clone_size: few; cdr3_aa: CSVEDLARGESQYF; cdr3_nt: TGCAGCGTTGAAGACTTAGCCAGGGGAGAGTCCCAGTACTTC
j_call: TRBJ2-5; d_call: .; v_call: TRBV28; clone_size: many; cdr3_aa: CASSLFSSLGETQYF; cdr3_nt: TGTGCCAGCAGTTTATTTAGTAGTCTTGGGGAGACCCAGTACTTC
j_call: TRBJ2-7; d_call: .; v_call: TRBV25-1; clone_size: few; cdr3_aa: CASRPGESASSEQYF; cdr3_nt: TGTGCCAGCAGGCCGGGGGAATCAGCTTCGTCCGAGCAGTACTTC
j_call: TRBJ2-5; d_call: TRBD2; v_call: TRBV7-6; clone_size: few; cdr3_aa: CASSPRVGGVKETQYF; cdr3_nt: TGTGCCAGCAGCCCGAGAGTCGGGGGGGTAAAAGAGACCCAGTACTTC
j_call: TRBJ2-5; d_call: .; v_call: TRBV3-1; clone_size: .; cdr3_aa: CASSLGGRGRGPGETQYF; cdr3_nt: TGTGCCAGCAGCCTAGGAGGGCGCGGCCGGGGGCCGGGAGAGACCCAGTACTTC
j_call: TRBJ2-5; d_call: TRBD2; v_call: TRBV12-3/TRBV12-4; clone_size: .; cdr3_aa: CASAPRTQTSGGQTQYF; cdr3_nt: TGTGCCAGCGCCCCGAGAACCCAGACTAGCGGGGGACAGACCCAGTACTTC
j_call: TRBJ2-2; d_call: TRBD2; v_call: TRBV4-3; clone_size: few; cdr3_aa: CASSPETSGGSTGELFF; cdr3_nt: TGCGCCAGCAGCCCTGAGACTAGCGGGGGAAGCACCGGGGAGCTGTTTTTT
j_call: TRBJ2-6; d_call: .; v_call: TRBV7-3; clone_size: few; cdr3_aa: CASSPTPASGANVLTF; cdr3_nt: TGTGCCAGCAGCCCGACCCCCGCCTCTGGGGCCAACGTCCTGACTTTC
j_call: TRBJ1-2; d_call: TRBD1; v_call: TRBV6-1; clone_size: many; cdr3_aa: CASSVPGQGREGYTF; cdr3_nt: TGTGCCAGCAGCGTCCCGGGACAGGGACGGGAAGGCTACACCTTC
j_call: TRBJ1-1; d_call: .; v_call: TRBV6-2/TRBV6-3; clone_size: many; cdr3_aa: CASSYSKGYTEAFF; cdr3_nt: TGTGCCAGCAGTTACTCGAAAGGGTACACTGAAGCTTTCTTT
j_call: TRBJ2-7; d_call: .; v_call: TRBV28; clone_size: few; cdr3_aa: CASSEPSGNFTYEQYF; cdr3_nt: TGTGCCAGCAGTGAACCTTCCGGGAATTTCACCTACGAGCAGTACTTC
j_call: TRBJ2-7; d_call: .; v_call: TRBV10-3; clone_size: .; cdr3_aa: CAISENSYEQYF; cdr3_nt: TGTGCCATCAGTGAGAACTCCTACGAGCAGTACTTC
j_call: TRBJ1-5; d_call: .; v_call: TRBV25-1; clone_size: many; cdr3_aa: CASSWDDNQPQHF; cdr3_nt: TGTGCCAGCAGTTGGGACGATAATCAGCCCCAGCATTTT
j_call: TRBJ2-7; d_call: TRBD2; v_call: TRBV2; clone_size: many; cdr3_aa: CASKASGGEQYF; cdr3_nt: TGTGCCAGCAAAGCTAGCGGAGGCGAGCAGTACTTC
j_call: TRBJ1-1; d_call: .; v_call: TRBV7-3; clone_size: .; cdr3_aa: CASSLRGSYTEAFF; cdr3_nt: TGTGCCAGCAGCTTACGGGGATCGTACACTGAAGCTTTCTTT
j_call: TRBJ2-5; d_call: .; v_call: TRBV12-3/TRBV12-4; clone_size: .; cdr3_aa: CASSLNQGTQYF; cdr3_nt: TGTGCCAGCAGTTTAAATCAAGGGACCCAGTACTTC
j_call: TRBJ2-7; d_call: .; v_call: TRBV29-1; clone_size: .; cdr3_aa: CSVEDPGETGVYEQYF; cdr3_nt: TGCAGCGTTGAAGACCCAGGTGAGACAGGAGTCTACGAGCAGTACTTC
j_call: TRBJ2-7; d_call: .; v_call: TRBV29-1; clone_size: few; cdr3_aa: CSVTDGWERQYF; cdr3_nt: TGCAGCGTCACGGATGGGTGGGAGAGGCAGTACTTC